A single sample gave rise to the 17 T cell receptor beta chains below, sequenced in a study of siplizumab effects on memory and regulatory T cells. Some clones are missing from TCRdb's copy, which holds only in-frame ones; the method was immunoSEQ multiplex PCR. The table shows about 46,000 clones, with 93% occurring only once. Source material: CD8+ T cells sorted from blood. The receptor source for this set is a human donor in good health.

In DNA form, the CDR3 reads TGCAGCGTTGAAAGGAACACTGAAGCTTTCTTT. This gives the protein CSVERNTEAFF. The chain has TRBV29-1 and TRBJ1-1; D uncertain. V was shortened by 2 bases and J by 1 base, with 2 bases between the two germline ends. The CDR3 is made up of 11 amino acids. CDR1 and CDR2 (germline): SQVTM, ANQGSEA.

The chain combines TRBV11-2 with TRBJ2-7; 10 bases line up with TRBD1. The ends lost 7 bases at V and 0 bases at J; junction bases unmatched: 6. This CDR3 has 15 amino acids. Germline values: CDR1 SGHAT, CDR2 FQNNGV. The CDR3, as DNA: TGTGCCAGCACCGCGGGACAGGGGTCCTCCTACGAGCAGTACTTC. Protein product: CASTAGQGSSYEQYF.

The chain uses TRBV27 and TRBJ2-1; D gene uncertain. Germline CDR1 MNHEY, CDR2 SMNVEV (reference sequence). There are 12 residues in the CDR3. The V gene lost 6 bases and the J gene lost 6 bases, with 9 bases spanning the gap. The CDR3 protein is CASSLLGNEQFF. For the CDR3, the DNA is TGTGCCAGCAGCCTCCTAGGCAATGAGCAGTTCTTC.

This chain links TRBV7-9 with TRBJ2-3, with D possibly TRBD2 on 6 matching bases. In germline, CDR1 is SEHNR, CDR2 FQNEAQ (reference sequence). Trimming took 8 bases from V and 4 from J, leaving 13 bases between them. The CDR3 spans 13 residues. The CDR3 sequence: CASGRAGPDTQYF. As DNA, the CDR3 is TGTGCCAGCGGACGGGCGGGGCCAGATACGCAGTATTTT.

The chain joins TRBV28 to TRBJ1-1; 8 nucleotides agree with TRBD1. V shed 1 base, J shed 1 base, and the junction held 2 bases outside the gene matches. The length of the CDR3 is 15 residues. The V gene's germline CDR1 is MDHEN and CDR2 SYDVKM. Here the CDR3 reads CASSLLGTGNTEAFF. Here the CDR3 DNA reads TGTGCCAGCAGTTTATTAGGGACAGGGAACACTGAAGCTTTCTTT.

The V gene is TRBV5-3, the J gene TRBJ1-1; tentative D call: TRBD1 (6 bases). TRBV5-3 is an ORF, with its function uncertain. Trimming took off 4 bases at V and 4 bases at J, with 14 bases between the two ends. The CDR3 has 14 amino acids. The CDR3 loop is CARSRRDTLTEAFF. CDR3 nucleotides: TGTGCCAGAAGCCGGCGGGACACCCTCACTGAAGCTTTCTTT.

This chain links TRBV9 with TRBJ2-7, with 12 bases matching TRBD2. Germline V lookup: CDR1 SGDLS, CDR2 YYNGEE. With V trimmed by 0 bases and J by 5 bases, 3 bases remained unmatched. This CDR3 contains 15 residues. Here the CDR3 DNA reads TGTGCCAGCAGCGTAGGACTAGCGGGAGAAAACGAGCAGTACTTC. This encodes CASSVGLAGENEQYF.

V gene TRBV7-9 combines with J gene TRBJ2-1; D might be TRBD2 (6 bases). The length of the CDR3 is 13 residues. CDR1 SEHNR and CDR2 FQNEAQ come from the germline V gene (reference sequence). With 8 bases removed from V and 4 bases from J, the gap between germline ends came to 12 bases. The chain's CDR3 is CASFGGGYNEQFF. CDR3 coding DNA: TGTGCCAGCTTTGGAGGAGGGTACAATGAGCAGTTCTTC. Variable domain in full (rest from reference TRBV7-9 and TRBJ2-1): DTGVSQNPRHKITKRGQNVTFRCDPISEHNRLYWYRQTLGQGPEFLTYFQNEAQLEKSRLLSDRFSAERPKGSFSTLEIQRTEQGDSAMYLCASFGGGYNEQFFGPGTRLTVL.

This clone appeared a single time. V usage is TRBV9 and J usage is TRBJ2-5; D uncertain. This CDR3 is built from 13 residues. The germline gives CDR1 SGDLS, CDR2 YYNGEE. Deletions cut 0 bases from V and 2 bases from J, with 5 bases between. The CDR3 DNA reads as TGTGCCAGCAGCGTAGCCACTCAAGAGACCCAGTACTTC. This gives the protein CASSVATQETQYF.

The chain links TRBV28 to TRBJ1-5; D ambiguous. Germline V gene lookup returns CDR1 MDHEN and CDR2 SYDVKM. CDR3 length: 15 amino acids. The V end was cut by 2 bases, the J end by 2 bases, with 10 bases between. Here the CDR3 DNA reads TGTGCCAGCAGTTTAAACGGGCTGGGCAATCAGCCCCAGCATTTT. It translates to CASSLNGLGNQPQHF.

The chain joins TRBV4-1 to TRBJ2-1; 9 nucleotides agree with TRBD1. The CDR3 contains 18 residues. Germline V lookup: CDR1 MGHRA, CDR2 YSYEKL. After removal of 0 bases from V and 10 bases from J, the junction contained 16 bases not matched to a gene. The CDR3, as DNA: TGCGCCAGCAGCCAAGATCCTTACCGAACCGGGACAGGGAAGGAGCAGTTCTTC. Its translation is CASSQDPYRTGTGKEQFF.

The table lists this clone with a count of one. J is TRBJ2-2 and V is TRBV27; D is ambiguous. The CDR3 has 12 residues. The V and J ends lost 6 bases and 2 bases respectively, with 4 bases between them. CDR1 is MNHEY, CDR2 SMNVEV, per germline (reference sequence). The chain's CDR3 is CASRSNTGELFF. In DNA, the CDR3 is TGTGCCAGCAGATCCAACACCGGGGAGCTGTTTTTT.

This chain joins TRBV2 and TRBJ2-7, with TRBD2 as a possible D gene (5 bases). There are 14 residues in the CDR3. Germline loops: CDR1 SNHLY, CDR2 FYNNEI. Trimming took off 5 bases at V and 3 bases at J, with 14 bases between the two ends. Here the CDR3 DNA reads TGTGCCAGCAGTAACGACTACGGATTCTACGAGCAGTACTTC. It specifies CASSNDYGFYEQYF.

The chain links TRBV9 to TRBJ2-5; TRBD2 agrees at 8 bases. After removal of 4 bases from V and 4 bases from J, the junction contained 6 bases not matched to a gene. The CDR3 has 14 amino acids. Germline V gene data show CDR1 as SGDLS and CDR2 as YYNGEE. The CDR3 sequence is CASSPSGRGETQYF. The CDR3 nucleotides read TGTGCCAGCAGCCCCAGCGGGAGAGGAGAGACCCAGTACTTC. The full variable domain, completed using reference TRBV9 and TRBJ2-5, is DSGVTQTPKHLITATGQRVTLRCSPRSGDLSVYWYQQSLDQGLQFLIQYYNGEERAKGNILERFSAQQFPDLHSELNLSSLELGDSALYFCASSPSGRGETQYFGPGTRLLVL.

This sequence joins TRBV2 and TRBJ1-1; D is unclear. The V and J ends lost 8 bases and 4 bases respectively, with 17 bases between them. CDR1 and CDR2 (germline): SNHLY, FYNNEI. The length of the CDR3 is 14 residues. Here the CDR3 DNA reads TGTGCCAGCTGGGGAATCGGGTCGGGCACTGAAGCTTTCTTT. Its translation is CASWGIGSGTEAFF.

V gene TRBV7-9 combines with J gene TRBJ2-2; 7 nucleotides line up with TRBD2. This CDR3 is 17 amino acids long. Germline trimming cut 4 bases from V and 5 bases from J; bases unmatched to any gene: 13. In germline, CDR1 is SEHNR, CDR2 FQNEAQ (reference sequence). DNA for the CDR3: TGTGCCAGCAGCTCACAAAACGGGGGGTTGCAAACCGGGGAGCTGTTTTTT. It encodes CASSSQNGGLQTGELFF. Full variable domain (missing parts from reference TRBV7-9 and TRBJ2-2): DTGVSQNPRHKITKRGQNVTFRCDPISEHNRLYWYRQTLGQGPEFLTYFQNEAQLEKSRLLSDRFSAERPKGSFSTLEIQRTEQGDSAMYLCASSSQNGGLQTGELFFGEGSRLTVL.

V is TRBV7-9 and J is TRBJ2-7; 7 bases align to TRBD1. V dropped 7 bases and J dropped 2; count of bases not matched to a gene: 14. The CDR3 sequence is 16 residues long. The germline gives CDR1 SEHNR, CDR2 FQNEAQ (reference sequence). CDR3 residues: CASTPVTRGPPYEQYF. The CDR3 coding sequence is TGTGCCAGCACTCCTGTAACGAGGGGGCCTCCCTACGAGCAGTACTTC.